Below, 7 T cell receptor beta chains from the same sample are listed, as sequenced in a study of blood T cell repertoires in COVID-19. The repertoire was sequenced with immunoSEQ multiplex PCR; TCRdb's copy has only in-frame clones and lacks some. The sample has hundreds of thousands of clones; roughly 82% are singletons. Specimen: peripheral blood. These receptors all come from a woman in her seventies with acute or convalescent COVID-19.

The rearrangement uses TRBV27 and TRBJ2-2, with D perhaps matching TRBD2 (6 bases). The CDR3 runs 18 residues. The germline gives CDR1 MNHEY, CDR2 SMNVEV (reference sequence). V dropped 4 bases and J dropped 4 bases, with 22 bases sitting between them. CDR3 loop: CASSSLSTRWGSTGELFF. CDR3 bases: TGTGCCAGCAGTTCGCTTTCGACTAGATGGGGGAGCACCGGGGAGCTGTTTTTT.

The gene calls are TRBV6-1 and TRBJ2-4; 8 nucleotides line up with TRBD1. The CDR3 consists of 15 residues. Per the germline V gene, CDR1 is MNHNS and CDR2 is SASEGT. The J segment lost 7 bases and the V segment lost 3 bases, leaving 8 bases of the junction unmatched. The CDR3 nucleotides are TGTGCCAGCAGTGATAGGCAGGGGGCCAGGAACATTCAGTACTTC. Translated, it gives CASSDRQGARNIQYF.

This chain uses TRBV5-1 with TRBJ2-1; 7 nucleotides agree with TRBD1. The CDR3 is 16 amino acids. Losses at the gene ends were 0 bases for V and 4 bases for J; bases not matched to a gene: 7. Germline CDR1 SGHRS, CDR2 YFSETQ. CDR3 coding DNA: TGCGCCAGCAGCTTGGGACAGGGCCTCTCTTACAATGAGCAGTTCTTC. Translating it yields CASSLGQGLSYNEQFF.

J is TRBJ1-1 and V is TRBV5-8, with 7 bases fitting TRBD1. Trimming cost V 1 base and J 1 base; bases outside gene matches: 4. There are 15 residues in the CDR3. Germline values: CDR1 SGHTS, CDR2 YDEGEE. The CDR3 DNA is TGTGCCAGCAGCTTGCGACAGGGAAAGAACACTGAAGCTTTCTTT. Translating gives CASSLRQGKNTEAFF.

The gene calls are TRBV29-1 and TRBJ2-5; 7 nucleotides line up with TRBD1. Germline-derived CDR1 and CDR2 are SQVTM and ANQGSEA. The V segment lost 3 bases and the J segment 7 bases; nucleotides outside the gene matches: 5. This CDR3 is 12 amino acids long. Written as DNA, the CDR3 is TGCAGCGTTGACAAGGGGGCCGGGACCCAGTACTTC. This codes for CSVDKGAGTQYF.

This clone came up once. The sample has other DNA sequences that encode this CDR3 too. V is TRBV5-4 and J is TRBJ1-6, with D tentatively TRBD1 (6 bases). From germline, CDR1 is SGHNT and CDR2 YYREEE (reference sequence). Trimming pared 0 bases from V and 10 bases from J, leaving 11 bases between. The CDR3 runs to 14 residues. Here the CDR3 DNA reads TGTGCCAGCAGCTTGGGTCAGGGGAACTCACCCCTCCACTTT. As protein: CASSLGQGNSPLHF. Filled out from reference TRBV5-4 and TRBJ1-6, the complete variable domain reads ETGVTQSPTHLIKTRGQQVTLRCSSQSGHNTVSWYQQALGQGPQFIFQYYREEENGRGNFPPRFSGLQFPNYSSELNVNALELDDSALYLCASSLGQGNSPLHFGNGTRLTVT.

This clone was picked up a small number of times. V and J are TRBV7-8 and TRBJ1-2, with 10 bases fitting TRBD1. With 1 base clipped from V and 4 bases from J, the junction kept 12 bases outside the gene matches. CDR3 length: 18 residues. Germline values: CDR1 SGHVS, CDR2 FQNEAQ. The CDR3: CASSLGRQGAPLGYGYTF. The CDR3 region has the DNA TGTGCCAGCAGCTTAGGACGACAGGGGGCCCCCCTTGGCTATGGCTACACCTTC.